This T cell receptor (beta chain) was found in a study of T cell responses to AZD1222 COVID-19 vaccine. General study points: Spike-specific TCRs gained breadth and depth after people received two AZD1222 doses.

Note on this clone: As yet, its antigen is unknown.

Timing groups of about 4 and about 12 weeks for second doses were pooled. Only in-frame clones appear in the TCRdb table, and some are missing; sequencing was by immunoSEQ multiplex PCR. This sample has around 81,000 clones, with 75% to 95% found just once. Specimen: peripheral blood, collected 28 days after the second AZD1222 dose. The source of this sequence is an adult who received the AZD1222 COVID-19 vaccine.

CDR3 nucleotides: TGTGCCAGCAGCCCCCCCCGGATGACAGGGAAGAACACTGAAGCTTTCTTT. It yields the protein CASSPPRMTGKNTEAFF. This rearrangement joins TRBV9 to TRBJ1-1; 7 bases match TRBD1. The CDR3 is made up of 17 amino acids. V dropped 4 bases and J dropped 1; count of bases not matched to a gene: 13. Germline assignment: CDR1 SGDLS and CDR2 YYNGEE.